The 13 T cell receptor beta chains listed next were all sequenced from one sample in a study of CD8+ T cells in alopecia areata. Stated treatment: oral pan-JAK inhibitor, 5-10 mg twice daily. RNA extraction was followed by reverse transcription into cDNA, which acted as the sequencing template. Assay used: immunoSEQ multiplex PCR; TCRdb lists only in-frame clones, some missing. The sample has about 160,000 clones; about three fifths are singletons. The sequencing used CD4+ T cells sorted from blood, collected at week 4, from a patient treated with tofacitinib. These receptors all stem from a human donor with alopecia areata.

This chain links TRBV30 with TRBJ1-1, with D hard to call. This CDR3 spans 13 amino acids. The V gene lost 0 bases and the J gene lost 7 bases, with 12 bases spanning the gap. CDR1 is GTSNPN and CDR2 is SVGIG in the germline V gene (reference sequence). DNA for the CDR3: TGTGCCTGGAGTGTACGGGATGGCGGTGAAGCTTTCTTT. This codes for CAWSVRDGGEAFF.

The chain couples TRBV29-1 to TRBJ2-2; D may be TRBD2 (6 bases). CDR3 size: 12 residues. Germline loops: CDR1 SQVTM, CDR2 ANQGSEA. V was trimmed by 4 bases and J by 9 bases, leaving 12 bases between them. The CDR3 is CSVVWGVWELFF. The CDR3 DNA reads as TGCAGCGTTGTGTGGGGGGTATGGGAGCTGTTTTTT.

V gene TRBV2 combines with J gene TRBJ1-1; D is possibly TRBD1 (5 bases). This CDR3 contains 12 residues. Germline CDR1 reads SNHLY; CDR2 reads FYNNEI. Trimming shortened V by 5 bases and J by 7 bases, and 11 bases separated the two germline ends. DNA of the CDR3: TGTGCCAGCAGTTACGACAGACTTGAAGCTTTCTTT. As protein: CASSYDRLEAFF.

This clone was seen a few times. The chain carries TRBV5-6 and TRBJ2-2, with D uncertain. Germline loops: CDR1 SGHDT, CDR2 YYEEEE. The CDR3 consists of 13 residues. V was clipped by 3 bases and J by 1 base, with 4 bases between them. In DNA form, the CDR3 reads TGTGCCAGCAGCTCAAGGAACACCGGGGAGCTGTTTTTT. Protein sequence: CASSSRNTGELFF.

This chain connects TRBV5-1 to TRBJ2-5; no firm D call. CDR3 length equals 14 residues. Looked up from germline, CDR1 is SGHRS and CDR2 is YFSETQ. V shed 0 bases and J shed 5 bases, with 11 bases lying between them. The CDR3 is CASSLVHQRETQYF. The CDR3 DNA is TGCGCCAGCAGCTTGGTACACCAGAGGGAGACCCAGTACTTC.

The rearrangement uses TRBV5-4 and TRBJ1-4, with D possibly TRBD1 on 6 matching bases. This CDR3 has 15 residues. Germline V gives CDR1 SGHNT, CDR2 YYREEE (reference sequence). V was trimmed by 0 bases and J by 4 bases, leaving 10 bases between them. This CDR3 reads CASSLVQGGNEKLFF. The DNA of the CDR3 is TGTGCCAGCAGCTTGGTACAGGGCGGTAATGAAAAACTGTTTTTT. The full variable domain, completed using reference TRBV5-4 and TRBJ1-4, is ETGVTQSPTHLIKTRGQQVTLRCSSQSGHNTVSWYQQALGQGPQFIFQYYREEENGRGNFPPRFSGLQFPNYSSELNVNALELDDSALYLCASSLVQGGNEKLFFGSGTQLSVL.

The CDR3 protein is CASSLQTAQAKNIQYF. Written as DNA, the CDR3 is TGTGCCAGCAGCCTCCAGACAGCCCAGGCCAAAAACATTCAGTACTTC. This chain links TRBV7-2 with TRBJ2-4, with a weak D call TRBD1 (5 bases). V lost 5 bases to trimming and J lost 1 base, with 15 bases between them. Per germline, CDR1 SGHTA and CDR2 FQGNSA. CDR3 length: 16 residues.

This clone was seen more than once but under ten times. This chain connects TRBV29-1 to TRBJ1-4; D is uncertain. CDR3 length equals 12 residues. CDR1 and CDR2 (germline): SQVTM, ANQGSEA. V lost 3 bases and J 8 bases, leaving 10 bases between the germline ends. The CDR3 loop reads CSVEAGGEKLFF. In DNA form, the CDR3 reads TGCAGCGTTGAGGCCGGCGGGGAAAAACTGTTTTTT.

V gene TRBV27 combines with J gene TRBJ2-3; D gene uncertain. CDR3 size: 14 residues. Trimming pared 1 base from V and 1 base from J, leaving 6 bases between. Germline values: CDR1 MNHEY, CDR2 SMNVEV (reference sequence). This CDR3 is CASSLFQRTDTQYF. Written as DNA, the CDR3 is TGTGCCAGCAGTTTATTCCAGCGCACAGATACGCAGTATTTT.

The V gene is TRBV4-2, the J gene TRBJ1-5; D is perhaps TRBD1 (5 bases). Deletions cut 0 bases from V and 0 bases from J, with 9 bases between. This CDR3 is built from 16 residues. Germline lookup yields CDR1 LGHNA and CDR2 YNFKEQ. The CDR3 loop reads CASSQDAGRSNQPQHF. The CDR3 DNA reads TGTGCCAGCAGCCAAGATGCGGGACGTAGCAATCAGCCCCAGCATTTT.

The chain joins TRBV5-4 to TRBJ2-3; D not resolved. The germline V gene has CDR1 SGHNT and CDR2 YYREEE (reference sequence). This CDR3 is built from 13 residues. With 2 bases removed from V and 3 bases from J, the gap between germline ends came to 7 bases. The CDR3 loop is CASSFQRTDTQYF. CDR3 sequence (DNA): TGTGCCAGCAGCTTCCAGAGGACAGATACGCAGTATTTT.

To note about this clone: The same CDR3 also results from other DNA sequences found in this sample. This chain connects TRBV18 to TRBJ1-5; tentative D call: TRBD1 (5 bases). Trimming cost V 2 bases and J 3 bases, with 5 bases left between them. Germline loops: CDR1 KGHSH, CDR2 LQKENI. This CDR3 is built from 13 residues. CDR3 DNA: TGTGCCAGCTCACCAGGGACCAATCAGCCCCAGCATTTT. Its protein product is CASSPGTNQPQHF. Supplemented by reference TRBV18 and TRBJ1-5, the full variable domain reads NAGVMQNPRHLVRRRGQEARLRCSPMKGHSHVYWYRQLPEEGLKFMVYLQKENIIDESGMPKERFSAEFPKEGPSILRIQQVVRGDSAAYFCASSPGTNQPQHFGDGTRLSIL.

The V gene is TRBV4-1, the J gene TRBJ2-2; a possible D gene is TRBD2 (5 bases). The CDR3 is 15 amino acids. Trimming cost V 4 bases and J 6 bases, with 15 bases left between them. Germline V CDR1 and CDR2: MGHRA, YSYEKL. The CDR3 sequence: CASSLTIGVAGELFF. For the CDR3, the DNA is TGCGCCAGCAGCCTGACTATCGGGGTAGCCGGGGAGCTGTTTTTT.